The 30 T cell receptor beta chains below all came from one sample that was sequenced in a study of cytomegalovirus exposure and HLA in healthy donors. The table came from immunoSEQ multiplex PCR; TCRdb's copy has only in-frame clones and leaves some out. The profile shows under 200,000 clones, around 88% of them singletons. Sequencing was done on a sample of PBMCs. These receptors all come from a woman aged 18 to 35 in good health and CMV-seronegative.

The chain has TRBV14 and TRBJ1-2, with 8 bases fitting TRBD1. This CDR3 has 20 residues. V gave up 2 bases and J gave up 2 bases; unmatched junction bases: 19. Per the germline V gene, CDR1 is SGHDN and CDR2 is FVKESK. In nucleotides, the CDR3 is TGTGCCAGCAGCCAAATATCTAGGAGAGCAGGGGGCGTCGGAAACTATGGCTACACCTTC. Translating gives CASSQISRRAGGVGNYGYTF.

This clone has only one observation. The DNA for the CDR3 is TGCAGCGGATGGGGACAGGGTGATGAGCAGTTCTTC. Its protein product is CSGWGQGDEQFF. V gene TRBV29-1 combines with J gene TRBJ2-1, with TRBD1 identical over 9 bases. This CDR3 spans 12 amino acids. Germline-derived CDR1 and CDR2 are SQVTM and ANQGSEA. J lost 8 bases, V lost 7 bases, and 6 bases had no gene match.

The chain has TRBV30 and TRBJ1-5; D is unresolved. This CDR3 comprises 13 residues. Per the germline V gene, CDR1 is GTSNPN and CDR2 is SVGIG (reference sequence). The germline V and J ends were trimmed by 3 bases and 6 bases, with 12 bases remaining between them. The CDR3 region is CAWRGTAGQPQHF. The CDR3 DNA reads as TGTGCCTGGAGAGGCACAGCAGGTCAGCCCCAGCATTTT.

CDR3 sequence reads: CASSSSGVWYEQYF. The DNA for the CDR3 is TGTGCCAGCAGCTCGTCAGGGGTCTGGTACGAGCAGTACTTC. V is TRBV28 and J is TRBJ2-7, with D tentatively TRBD1 (6 bases). The ends were cut back, 6 bases at V and 4 bases at J, with 16 bases in the middle. Germline V lookup: CDR1 MDHEN, CDR2 SYDVKM. The CDR3 has 14 amino acids.

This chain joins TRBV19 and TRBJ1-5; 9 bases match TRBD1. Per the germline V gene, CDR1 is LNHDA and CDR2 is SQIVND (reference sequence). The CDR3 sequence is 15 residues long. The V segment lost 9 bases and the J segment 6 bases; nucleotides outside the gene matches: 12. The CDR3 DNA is TGTGCCAGCACGGGGACCGGGACAGGGAGTCAGCCCCAGCATTTT. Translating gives CASTGTGTGSQPQHF.

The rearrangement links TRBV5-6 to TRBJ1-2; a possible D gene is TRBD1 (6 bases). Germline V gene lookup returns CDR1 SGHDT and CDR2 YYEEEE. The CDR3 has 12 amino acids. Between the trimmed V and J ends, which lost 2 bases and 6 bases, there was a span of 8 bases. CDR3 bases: TGTGCCAGCAGCTTCACAGGGAATGGCTACACCTTC. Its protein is CASSFTGNGYTF. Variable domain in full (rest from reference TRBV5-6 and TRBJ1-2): DAGVTQSPTHLIKTRGQQVTLRCSPKSGHDTVSWYQQALGQGPQFIFQYYEEEERQRGNFPDRFSGHQFPNYSSELNVNALLLGDSALYLCASSFTGNGYTFGSGTRLTVV.

The CDR3 nucleotides are TGCGCCAGCAGCCAACAGGCATCTAGCAATCAGCCCCAGCATTTT. It translates to CASSQQASSNQPQHF. V gene TRBV4-3 combines with J gene TRBJ1-5; D gene uncertain. Trimming removed 2 bases from V and 0 bases from J, with 8 bases in between. CDR1 and CDR2 (germline): LGHNA, YSLEER. This CDR3 region has 15 residues.

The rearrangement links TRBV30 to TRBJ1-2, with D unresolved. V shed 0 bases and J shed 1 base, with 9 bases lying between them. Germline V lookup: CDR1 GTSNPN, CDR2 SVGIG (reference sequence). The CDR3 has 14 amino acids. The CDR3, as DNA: TGTGCCTGGAGTGTACTAACTTTTAACTATGGCTACACCTTC. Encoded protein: CAWSVLTFNYGYTF.

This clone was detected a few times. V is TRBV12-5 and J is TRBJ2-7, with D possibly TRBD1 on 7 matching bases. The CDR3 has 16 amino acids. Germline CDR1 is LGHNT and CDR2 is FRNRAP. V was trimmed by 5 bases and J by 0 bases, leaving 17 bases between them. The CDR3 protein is CASGKNRGGSSYEQYF. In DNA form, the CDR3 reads TGTGCTAGTGGTAAAAACAGGGGAGGAAGCTCCTACGAGCAGTACTTC.

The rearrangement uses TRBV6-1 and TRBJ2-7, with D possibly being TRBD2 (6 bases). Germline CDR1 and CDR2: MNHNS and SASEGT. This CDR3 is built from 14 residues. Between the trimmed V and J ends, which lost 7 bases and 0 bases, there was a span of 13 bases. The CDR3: CASTLRRGSYEQYF. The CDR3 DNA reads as TGTGCCAGCACCTTGAGGCGGGGCTCCTACGAGCAGTACTTC.

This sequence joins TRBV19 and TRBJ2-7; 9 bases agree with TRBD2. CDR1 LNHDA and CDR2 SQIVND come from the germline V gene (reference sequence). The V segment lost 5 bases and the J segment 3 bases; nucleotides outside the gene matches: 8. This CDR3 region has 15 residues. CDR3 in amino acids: CASSDPTSGIYEQYF. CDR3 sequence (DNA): TGTGCCAGTAGTGACCCGACTAGCGGAATCTACGAGCAGTACTTC.

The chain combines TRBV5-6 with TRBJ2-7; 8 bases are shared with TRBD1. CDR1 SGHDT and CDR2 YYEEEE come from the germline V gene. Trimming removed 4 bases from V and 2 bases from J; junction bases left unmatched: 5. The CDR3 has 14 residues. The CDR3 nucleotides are TGTGCCAGCAGCAGACAGGGGAAGACCTACGAGCAGTACTTC. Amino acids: CASSRQGKTYEQYF.

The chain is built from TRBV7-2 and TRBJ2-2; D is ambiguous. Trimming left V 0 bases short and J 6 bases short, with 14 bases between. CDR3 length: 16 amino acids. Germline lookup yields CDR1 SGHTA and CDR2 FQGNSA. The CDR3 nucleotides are TGTGCCAGCAGCTTAGCCCCGGGTCTCATGGCCGGGGAGCTGTTTTTT. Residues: CASSLAPGLMAGELFF. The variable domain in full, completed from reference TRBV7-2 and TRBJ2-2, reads GAGVSQSPSNKVTEKGKDVELRCDPISGHTALYWYRQSLGQGLEFLIYFQGNSAPDKSGLPSDRFSAERTGGSVSTLTIQRTQQEDSAVYLCASSLAPGLMAGELFFGEGSRLTVL.

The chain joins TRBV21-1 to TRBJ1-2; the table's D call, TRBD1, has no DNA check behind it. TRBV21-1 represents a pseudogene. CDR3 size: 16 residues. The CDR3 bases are TGTGCCAGCAGCAAAGGGGACAGGGTATTAGGGTATGGCTACACCTTC. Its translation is CASSKGDRVLGYGYTF.

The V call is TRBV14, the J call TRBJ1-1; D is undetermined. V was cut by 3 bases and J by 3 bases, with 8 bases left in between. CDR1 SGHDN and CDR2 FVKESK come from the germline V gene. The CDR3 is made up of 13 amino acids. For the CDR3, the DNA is TGTGCCAGCAGCCAGGGCTGGGACACTGAAGCTTTCTTT. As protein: CASSQGWDTEAFF.

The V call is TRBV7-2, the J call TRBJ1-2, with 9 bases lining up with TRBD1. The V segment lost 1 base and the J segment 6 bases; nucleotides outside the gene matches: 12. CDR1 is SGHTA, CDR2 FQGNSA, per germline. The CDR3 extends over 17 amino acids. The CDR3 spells CASSLVVHRGRDNGYTF. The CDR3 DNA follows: TGTGCCAGCAGCTTAGTAGTCCACAGGGGGCGGGATAATGGCTACACCTTC.

The CDR3 nucleotides are TGCGCCAGCAGCTTGACAGGGGGCGATGAGCAGTTCTTC. Its translation: CASSLTGGDEQFF. The chain couples TRBV5-1 to TRBJ2-1, with 9 bases matching TRBD1. The germline gives CDR1 SGHRS, CDR2 YFSETQ. The CDR3 is made up of 13 amino acids. J lost 8 bases, V lost 1 base, and 1 base had no gene match.

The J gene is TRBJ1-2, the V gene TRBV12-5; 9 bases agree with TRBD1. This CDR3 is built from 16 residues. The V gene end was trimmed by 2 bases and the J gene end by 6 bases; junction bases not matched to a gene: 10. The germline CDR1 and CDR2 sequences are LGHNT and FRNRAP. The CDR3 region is CASGLTTGGVSNGYTF. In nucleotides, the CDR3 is TGTGCTAGTGGTTTGACCACAGGGGGCGTTTCGAATGGCTACACCTTC.

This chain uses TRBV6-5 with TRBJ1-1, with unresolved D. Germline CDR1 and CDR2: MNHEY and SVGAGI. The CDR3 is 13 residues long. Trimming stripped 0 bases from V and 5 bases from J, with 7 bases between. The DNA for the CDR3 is TGTGCCAGCAGTTACTCGTTCATGACTGAAGCTTTCTTT. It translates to CASSYSFMTEAFF.

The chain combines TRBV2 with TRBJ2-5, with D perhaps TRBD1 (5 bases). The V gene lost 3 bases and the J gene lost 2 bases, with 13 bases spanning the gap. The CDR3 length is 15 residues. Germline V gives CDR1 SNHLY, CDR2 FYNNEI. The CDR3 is CASSDRVAPQETQYF. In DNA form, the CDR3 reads TGTGCCAGCAGTGACAGGGTGGCCCCGCAAGAGACCCAGTACTTC.

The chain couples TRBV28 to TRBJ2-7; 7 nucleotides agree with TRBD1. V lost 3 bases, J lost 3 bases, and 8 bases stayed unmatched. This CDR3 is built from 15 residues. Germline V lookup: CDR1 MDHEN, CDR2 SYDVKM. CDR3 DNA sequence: TGTGCCAGCAGTTTTAGTGGGGCAGGGGGCTACGAGCAGTACTTC. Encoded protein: CASSFSGAGGYEQYF.

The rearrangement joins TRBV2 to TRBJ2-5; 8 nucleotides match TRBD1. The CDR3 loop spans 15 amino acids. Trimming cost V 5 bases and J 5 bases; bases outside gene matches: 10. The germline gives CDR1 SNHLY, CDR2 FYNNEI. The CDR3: CASSTRQGTEETQYF. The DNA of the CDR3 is TGTGCCAGCAGTACCAGACAGGGGACGGAGGAGACCCAGTACTTC.

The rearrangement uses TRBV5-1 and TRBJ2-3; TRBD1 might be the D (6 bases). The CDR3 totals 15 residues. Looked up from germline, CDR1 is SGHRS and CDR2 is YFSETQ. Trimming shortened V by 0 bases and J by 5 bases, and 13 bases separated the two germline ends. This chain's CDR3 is CASSLEGTLRDTQYF. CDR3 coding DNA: TGCGCCAGCAGCTTGGAGGGGACACTACGAGATACGCAGTATTTT. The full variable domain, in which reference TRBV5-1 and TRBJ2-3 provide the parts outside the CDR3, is KAGVTQTPRYLIKTRGQQVTLSCSPISGHRSVSWYQQTPGQGLQFLFEYFSETQRNKGNFPGRFSGRQFSNSRSEMNVSTLELGDSALYLCASSLEGTLRDTQYFGPGTRLTVL.

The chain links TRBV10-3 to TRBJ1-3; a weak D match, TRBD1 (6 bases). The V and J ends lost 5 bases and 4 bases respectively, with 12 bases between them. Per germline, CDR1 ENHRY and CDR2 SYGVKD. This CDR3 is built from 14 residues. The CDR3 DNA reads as TGTGCCATCAGTAAACAGGGAGAAGGAAACACCATATATTTT. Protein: CAISKQGEGNTIYF.

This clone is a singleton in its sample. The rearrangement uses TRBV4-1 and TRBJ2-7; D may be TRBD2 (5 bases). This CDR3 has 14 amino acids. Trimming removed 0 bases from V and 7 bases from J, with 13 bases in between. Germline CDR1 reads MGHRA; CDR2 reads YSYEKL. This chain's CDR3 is CASSQEGLGGEQYF. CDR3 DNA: TGCGCCAGCAGCCAAGAGGGTCTAGGAGGTGAGCAGTACTTC.

The CDR3 DNA reads TGTGCCAGCAGCCCCCGGGGACAGTCTAGCTATGGCTACACCTTC. It encodes CASSPRGQSSYGYTF. V usage is TRBV9 and J usage is TRBJ1-2; 7 bases are shared with TRBD1. The CDR3 contains 15 residues. The ends lost 4 bases at V and 4 bases at J; junction bases unmatched: 10. The germline CDR1 and CDR2 sequences are SGDLS and YYNGEE.

The CDR3 DNA reads as TGCGCCAGCAGCGGGGGACAGGGCTACTATGGCTACACCTTC. It encodes CASSGGQGYYGYTF. The V gene is TRBV5-1, the J gene TRBJ1-2; 9 positions agree with TRBD1. Unmatched junction bases numbered 4, after V lost 4 bases and J lost 3 bases. The CDR3 is 14 residues long. Germline loops: CDR1 SGHRS, CDR2 YFSETQ.

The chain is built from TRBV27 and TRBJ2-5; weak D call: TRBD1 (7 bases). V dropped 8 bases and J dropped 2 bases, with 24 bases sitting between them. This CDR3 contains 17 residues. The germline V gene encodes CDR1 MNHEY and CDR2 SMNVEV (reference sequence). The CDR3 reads CASATSGAGGPQETQYF. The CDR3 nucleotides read TGTGCCAGCGCTACGTCAGGGGCAGGGGGGCCGCAAGAGACCCAGTACTTC.

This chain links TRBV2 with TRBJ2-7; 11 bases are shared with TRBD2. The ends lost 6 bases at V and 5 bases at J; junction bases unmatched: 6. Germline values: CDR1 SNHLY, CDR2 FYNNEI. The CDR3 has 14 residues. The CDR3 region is CASRVLAGANEQYF. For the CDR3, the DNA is TGTGCCAGCAGGGTACTAGCGGGAGCTAACGAGCAGTACTTC.

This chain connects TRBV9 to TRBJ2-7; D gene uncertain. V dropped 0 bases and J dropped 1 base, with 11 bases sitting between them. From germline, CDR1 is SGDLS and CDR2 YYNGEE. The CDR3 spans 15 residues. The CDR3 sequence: CASSVGWQASYEQYF. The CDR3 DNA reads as TGTGCCAGCAGCGTAGGGTGGCAGGCTTCCTACGAGCAGTACTTC.